The rows below give T cell receptor beta chains drawn from one sample of a study of T-cell reconstitution after alpha-beta-depleted transplantation in children. TCRdb called the PCR reads again in MiXCR, with one record for every CDR3 protein. Among some 600,000 distinct CDR3 sequences, 10% to 15% were seen once, and the ten largest hold about 2.2%. Material: PBMCs, mostly from graft donor cells, obtained 360 days after TCRalphabeta/CD19-depleted stem cell transplant. The receptors here all came from a male patient younger than 18 who had a stem cell transplant for acute myeloid leukemia, so the T cells may come from the graft donor. CDR3s include the opening cysteine and the closing phenylalanine or tryptophan. D genes are given only for firm matches. Clone size is not always given. Where it is, it says once, few, many or a class for expanded clones.

17,TRBJ2-7,TRBD2,many,TRBV15,TGTGCCACCAGCAGAGCGCTGCTCGGGACTACATCCTACGAGCAGTACTTC,CATSRALLGTTSYEQYF
15,TRBJ2-1,TRBD1,-,TRBV15,TGTGCCACCAGCACTTACAGGGGCCCCTACAATGAGCAGTTCTTC,CATSTYRGPYNEQFF
15,TRBJ2-1,TRBD2,few,TRBV7-8,TGTGCCAGCAGCTTCCAGCGGGAGGGGTACAATGAGCAGTTCTTC,CASSFQREGYNEQFF
18,TRBJ2-4,TRBD2,many,TRBV15,TGTGCCACCAGCGACGGGACTAATGACAGTCTAGCCAAAAACATTCAGTACTTC,CATSDGTNDSLAKNIQYF
19,TRBJ2-1,TRBD2,few,TRBV7-6,TGTGCCAGCAGCTTAGCCCCGATAGCTTGGACTAGCGGGAGCCGGGAGCAGTTCTTC,CASSLAPIAWTSGSREQFF
14,TRBJ2-7,-,-,TRBV28,TGTGCCAGCAGTTTATGGCAGGGAGAGGGCGAGCAGTACTTC,CASSLWQGEGEQYF
21,TRBJ2-1,TRBD2,-,TRBV28,TGTGCCAGCAGTTTCCTCACGGCCGACAGGCTAGCGGGAGGGAACTACAATGAGCAGTTCTTC,CASSFLTADRLAGGNYNEQFF
13,TRBJ2-7,-,-,TRBV20-1,TGCAGTGCTAGAGAACCAGGGACCTACGAGCAGTACTTC,CSAREPGTYEQYF
16,TRBJ2-7,-,many,TRBV28,TGTGCCAGCAGTTTTTTAACCCCAGCGGAGGCATGCGAGCAGTACTTC,CASSFLTPAEACEQYF
11,TRBJ2-5,-,many,TRBV20-1,TGCAGTGCTCCTCAAGGGGAGACCCAGTACTTC,CSAPQGETQYF
16,TRBJ1-5,TRBD1,many,TRBV28,TGTGCCAGCAGTTTCAGTGACAGGGGGCGCATCCAGCCCCAGCATTTT,CASSFSDRGRIQPQHF
16,TRBJ2-7,TRBD2,few,TRBV5-5,TGTGCCAGCAGCCTCGCGGGGGATAGGGCCCTTTACGAGCAGTACTTC,CASSLAGDRALYEQYF
15,TRBJ2-1,-,once,TRBV7-2,TGTGCCAGCAGCTTAGCTGGCCTATTTTACAATGAGCAGTTCTTC,CASSLAGLFYNEQFF
17,TRBJ2-1,-,-,TRBV24-1,TGTGCCACCAGTGATATCTGGGGGCAGGGCCTCAACAATGAGCAGTTCTTC,CATSDIWGQGLNNEQFF
17,TRBJ2-6,TRBD2,once,TRBV29-1,TGCAGCGTTCTAGGGAGGGCGGGGGGCTCTGGGGCCAACGTCCTGACTTTC,CSVLGRAGGSGANVLTF
15,TRBJ2-5,-,-,TRBV16,TGTGCCAGCAGCCAAGCCGGGAATCGGCCGGAGACCCAGTACTTC,CASSQAGNRPETQYF
13,TRBJ2-7,-,few,TRBV29-1,TGCAGCGTTCGAAACGGAAGAACCTACGAGCAGTACTTC,CSVRNGRTYEQYF
17,TRBJ2-5,TRBD1,-,TRBV11-2,TGTGCCAGCAGCTACAATACCCCGGACAGGGGGCGAGAGACCCAGTACTTC,CASSYNTPDRGRETQYF
15,TRBJ2-4,TRBD1,many,TRBV7-8,TGTGCCAGCAGCTTAGCCGAGACAGGGGCGAACATTCAGTACTTC,CASSLAETGANIQYF
11,TRBJ2-2,-,many,TRBV29-1,TGCAGCGTTAGGGGGGCTGGGGAGCTGTTTTTT,CSVRGAGELFF
13,TRBJ2-7,TRBD2,-,TRBV20-1,TGCAGTGCTTCGGGACTAGCGGGAGATATGCAGTACTTC,CSASGLAGDMQYF
17,TRBJ2-3,TRBD2,-,TRBV27,TGTGCCAGCAGCCATATTCCAGCGGGAGTTAAAGGGAATACGCAGTATTTT,CASSHIPAGVKGNTQYF
14,TRBJ2-1,TRBD1,few,TRBV28,TGTGCCAGCAGTTTGACAGGGGAGGACAATGAGCAGTTCTTC,CASSLTGEDNEQFF
14,TRBJ2-1,-,few,TRBV12-3/TRBV12-4,TGTGCCAGCAGTTTAGAAGCTAGCTCAGATGAGCAGTTCTTC,CASSLEASSDEQFF
14,TRBJ2-7,TRBD1,few,TRBV12-3/TRBV12-4,TGTGCCACCGCCCCCGGACAGGGAGTATACGAGCAGTACTTC,CATAPGQGVYEQYF
16,TRBJ2-2,-,-,TRBV12-3/TRBV12-4,TGTGCCAGCAGTTTGTCCCGGGACAAGAACACCGGGGAGCTGTTTTTT,CASSLSRDKNTGELFF
15,TRBJ1-5,-,many,TRBV2,TGTGCCAGCAGTGGGGGACACGTCGCCAATCAGCCCCAGCATTTT,CASSGGHVANQPQHF
14,TRBJ1-1,-,few,TRBV29-1,TGCAGCGTGGTGGACCCTGGGGGCGGCACTGAAGCTTTCTTT,CSVVDPGGGTEAFF
15,TRBJ2-1,-,-,TRBV18,TGTGCCAGCTCCCAGTCATCCGCGGCCTACAATGAGCAGTTCTTC,CASSQSSAAYNEQFF
14,TRBJ1-1,-,-,TRBV12-3/TRBV12-4,TGTGCCAGCAGTTTAGCAACACCAAACACTGAAGCTTTCTTT,CASSLATPNTEAFF
14,TRBJ2-1,TRBD2,few,TRBV29-1,TGCAGCGCCTGGACTAGCAGCTTATACAATGAGCAGTTCTTC,CSAWTSSLYNEQFF
16,TRBJ2-2,TRBD1,-,TRBV19,TGTGCCAGTAGGAAAAGACAGGGGCCCAGCACCGGGGAGCTGTTTTTT,CASRKRQGPSTGELFF
17,TRBJ2-1,-,-,TRBV7-4,TGTGCCAGCAGCTTAAGGGGCGGTAGGGCGCCACGCGGAGAGGAGTTCTTC,CASSLRGGRAPRGEEFF
15,TRBJ2-2,TRBD2,-,TRBV20-1,TGCAGTACCCGGCAACGGGAGGGCAACACCGGGGAGCTGTTTTTT,CSTRQREGNTGELFF
15,TRBJ2-2,-,-,TRBV12-3/TRBV12-4,TGTGCCAGCAGGCCAGGGGCTCAGGGGACCGGGGAGCTGTTTTTT,CASRPGAQGTGELFF
17,TRBJ2-1,TRBD2,many,TRBV4-3,TGCGCCAGCAGCCTTGGGACTAGCGGGAGCTCCTACAATGAGCAGTTCTTC,CASSLGTSGSSYNEQFF
18,TRBJ2-7,TRBD2,many,TRBV7-9,TGTGCCAGCAGCTTAGGGACTAGCGGGAGGGTACAATCCGTCGAGCAGTACTTC,CASSLGTSGRVQSVEQYF
14,TRBJ2-7,-,few,TRBV7-3,TGTGCCAGCAGCCCCCGATTAGATTCCCACGAGCAGTACTTC,CASSPRLDSHEQYF
15,TRBJ2-1,TRBD1,-,TRBV29-1,TGCAGCGCTCGTGGCGGGACAGGGAATTACAATGAGCAGTTCTTC,CSARGGTGNYNEQFF
19,TRBJ2-2,TRBD2,few,TRBV20-1,TGCAGTGCTATCCCCCTCCACCTAGCGGGAGATTGGACGGGCGGGGAGCTGTTTTTT,CSAIPLHLAGDWTGGELFF
20,TRBJ2-1,-,-,TRBV5-1,TGCGCCAGCAGCTTGCCACAGGGGCCCCCAGGGAACGGGGGATACAATGAGCAGTTCTTC,CASSLPQGPPGNGGYNEQFF
20,TRBJ2-4,TRBD2,few,TRBV12-3/TRBV12-4,TGTGCCAGCAGTTTCACGGCCGGGACTAGCGGTCCACTAGCCAAAAACATTCAGTACTTC,CASSFTAGTSGPLAKNIQYF
20,TRBJ2-3,-,few,TRBV27,TGTGCCAGCAGTTTTACCCCCCTCATATCGTGGACTATTGGCACAGATACGCAGTATTTT,CASSFTPLISWTIGTDTQYF
16,TRBJ2-2,TRBD2,many,TRBV7-8,TGTGCCAGCAGCGATTCTAGCGGACCGTACACCGGGGAGCTGTTTTTT,CASSDSSGPYTGELFF
14,TRBJ2-7,-,-,TRBV7-6,TGTGCCAGCAGCCTCGGAGGGCCGGATTACGAGCAGTACTTC,CASSLGGPDYEQYF
17,TRBJ2-2,TRBD2,-,TRBV4-3,TGCGCCAGCAGCCAACAACAACTAGCGCGGAGGGCTGGGGAGCTGTTTTTT,CASSQQQLARRAGELFF
14,TRBJ2-5,-,few,TRBV30,TGTGCCTGGAGTGTAATACGAGGGAGAGAGACCCAGTACTTC,CAWSVIRGRETQYF
15,TRBJ2-2,-,few,TRBV7-2,TGTGCCAGCAGCTTTTCTCGACAGAACACCGGGGAGCTGTTTTTT,CASSFSRQNTGELFF
14,TRBJ2-7,-,-,TRBV5-6,TGTGCCAGCAGCCCCGCCGGGTCGACCTACGAGCAGTACTTC,CASSPAGSTYEQYF
11,TRBJ2-3,-,many,TRBV12-3/TRBV12-4,TGTGCCAGCAGTTCTTTTGATACGCAGTATTTT,CASSSFDTQYF
12,TRBJ1-2,-,few,TRBV9,TGTGCCAGCGGGAGTGGGCGGTACGGCTACACCTTC,CASGSGRYGYTF
18,TRBJ2-1,TRBD2,many,TRBV24-1,TGTGCCACGAACCCGGGGACTAGCGGGCCTAGCTCCTACAATGAGCAGTTCTTC,CATNPGTSGPSSYNEQFF
16,TRBJ2-7,TRBD2,-,TRBV20-1,TGCAGTGCTAGAGATCGGGGACTAGCGCCTTTGTACGAGCAGTACTTC,CSARDRGLAPLYEQYF
14,TRBJ2-1,-,-,TRBV7-9,TGTGCCAGCAGCCCACTAAGGGCCTACAATGAGCAGTTCTTC,CASSPLRAYNEQFF
17,TRBJ2-7,-,-,TRBV4-2,TGTGCCAGCAGCCAAGGGGCGTCGGGCGGTCCTGGGTACGAGCAGTACTTC,CASSQGASGGPGYEQYF
17,TRBJ2-7,TRBD1,few,TRBV3-1,TGTGCCAGCAGCCCCTGGACAGGGCTTTCCTCACCAAACGAGCAGTACTTC,CASSPWTGLSSPNEQYF
10,TRBJ2-7,-,-,TRBV20-1,TGCAGTGCTGCGCCCTACGAGCAGTACTTC,CSAAPYEQYF
15,TRBJ2-1,-,many,TRBV2,TGTGCCAGCAGTGCCCGGCGGGACTCCTACAATGAGCAGTTCTTC,CASSARRDSYNEQFF
15,TRBJ2-3,-,-,TRBV28,TGTGCCAGCACCACGATAGAGGGGGGGACAGATACGCAGTATTTT,CASTTIEGGTDTQYF
15,TRBJ1-3,-,-,TRBV28,TGTGCCAGCAGTTTGGGGGGTTCTCTCGGAAACACCATATATTTT,CASSLGGSLGNTIYF